The 13 T cell receptor beta chains listed next were all sequenced from one sample in a study of T cell responses to AZD1222 COVID-19 vaccine. Clones were sequenced by immunoSEQ multiplex PCR, and TCRdb holds only the in-frame ones, with some missing. The sample holds roughly 140,000 clones, around 91% seen once. Material: peripheral blood, obtained on day 0 of AZD1222 vaccination. These receptors came from an adult in good health.

This clone was seen only once. The CDR3 loop reads CASSLTGGAYEQYF. The DNA for the CDR3 is TGTGCCAGCAGTCTCACAGGGGGCGCGTACGAGCAGTACTTC. The chain is built from TRBV28 and TRBJ2-7, with 9 nucleotides matching TRBD1. The CDR3 runs to 14 residues. Germline values: CDR1 MDHEN, CDR2 SYDVKM. The trim removed 5 bases at V and 4 bases at J, leaving 6 bases unmatched.

The V gene is TRBV19, the J gene TRBJ2-1; 8 nucleotides match TRBD1. Germline assignment: CDR1 LNHDA and CDR2 SQIVND (reference sequence). V was clipped by 5 bases and J by 6 bases; unmatched bases: 12. CDR3 length: 16 residues. The CDR3 sequence is CASSPRTGQGFNEQFF. The CDR3 coding sequence is TGTGCCAGTAGTCCCCGGACAGGGCAGGGGTTCAATGAGCAGTTCTTC.

This chain joins TRBV28 and TRBJ2-3; D unclear. Trimming cost V 6 bases and J 1 base, with 14 bases left between them. The CDR3 is 15 residues long. Germline CDR1 reads MDHEN; CDR2 reads SYDVKM. The CDR3 sequence is CASSSVADGTDTQYF. DNA of the CDR3: TGTGCCAGCAGCTCCGTGGCGGACGGCACAGATACGCAGTATTTT.

The chain combines TRBV5-4 with TRBJ2-7; TRBD1 might be the D (5 bases). The CDR3 is 12 amino acids. Trimming stripped 0 bases from V and 6 bases from J, with 7 bases between. CDR1 is SGHNT and CDR2 is YYREEE in the germline V gene (reference sequence). The CDR3 coding sequence is TGTGCCAGCAGCTTGGGACAGTTCGAGCAGTACTTC. This codes for CASSLGQFEQYF.

The rearrangement uses TRBV5-4 and TRBJ2-3, with 8 bases matching TRBD2. The CDR3 is made up of 14 amino acids. The V and J ends lost 2 bases and 11 bases, in that order; junction bases with no gene match: 10. The germline gives CDR1 SGHNT, CDR2 YYREEE (reference sequence). CDR3 amino acids: CASSFTLAGKGQYF. As DNA, the CDR3 is TGTGCCAGCAGCTTCACCTTAGCGGGAAAGGGGCAGTATTTT.

The chain has TRBV18 and TRBJ1-2, with a tentative D call TRBD1 (5 bases). The germline V gene has CDR1 KGHSH and CDR2 LQKENI. Trimming removed 3 bases from V and 2 bases from J, with 13 bases in between. The CDR3 has 15 amino acids. CDR3 loop: CASSPSVEGNYGYTF. CDR3 in DNA: TGTGCCAGCTCACCGTCGGTTGAGGGGAACTATGGCTACACCTTC.

The chain combines TRBV6-5 with TRBJ2-1; weak D call: TRBD1 (7 bases). The CDR3 totals 15 residues. Germline values: CDR1 MNHEY, CDR2 SVGAGI. Trimming took 8 bases from V and 0 from J, leaving 14 bases between them. The CDR3: CASCPGGSSYNEQFF. Here the CDR3 DNA reads TGTGCCAGCTGCCCAGGGGGGAGCTCCTACAATGAGCAGTTCTTC.

The V gene is TRBV5-1, the J gene TRBJ2-1; 8 nucleotides align to TRBD2. In germline, CDR1 is SGHRS, CDR2 YFSETQ. After removal of 4 bases from V and 6 bases from J, the junction contained 21 bases not matched to a gene. This CDR3 has 19 residues. The CDR3 reads CASSPVIEAGVLWGNEQFF. CDR3 coding DNA: TGCGCCAGCAGCCCCGTAATTGAAGCGGGAGTTTTGTGGGGCAATGAGCAGTTCTTC.

The chain joins TRBV2 to TRBJ2-1; 14 bases line up with TRBD2. The V and J ends lost 6 bases and 7 bases, in that order; junction bases with no gene match: 11. The CDR3 extends over 17 amino acids. In germline, CDR1 is SNHLY, CDR2 FYNNEI. The CDR3 is CASREPGTSGSRNEQFF. The CDR3 DNA sequence: TGTGCCAGCAGGGAACCTGGGACTAGCGGGAGTAGGAATGAGCAGTTCTTC. The variable domain in full, with the rest retrieved from reference TRBV2 and TRBJ2-1, is EPEVTQTPSHQVTQMGQEVILRCVPISNHLYFYWYRQILGQKVEFLVSFYNNEISEKSEIFDDQFSVERPDGSNFTLKIRSTKLEDSAMYFCASREPGTSGSRNEQFFGPGTRLTVL.

V and J are TRBV28 and TRBJ1-5, with TRBD1 as a possible D gene (6 bases). Looked up from germline, CDR1 is MDHEN and CDR2 is SYDVKM. CDR3 length: 13 residues. Trimming took 7 bases from V and 5 from J, leaving 12 bases between them. The CDR3 DNA is TGTGCCAGCATCAGGGGACCGTATCAGCCCCAGCATTTT. It translates to CASIRGPYQPQHF.

The rearrangement links TRBV28 to TRBJ1-4; D unresolved. This CDR3 comprises 13 residues. Trimming left V 5 bases short and J 10 bases short, with 14 bases between. Per germline, CDR1 MDHEN and CDR2 SYDVKM. The CDR3 region is CASSPPNGGKLFF. CDR3 DNA: TGTGCCAGCAGTCCCCCCAACGGAGGAAAACTGTTTTTT.

This chain links TRBV18 with TRBJ1-5; 7 bases line up with TRBD1. Germline V gives CDR1 KGHSH, CDR2 LQKENI. This CDR3 comprises 13 residues. V was clipped by 5 bases and J by 5 bases; unmatched bases: 3. The CDR3 reads CASSGDRDQPQHF. The CDR3 coding sequence is TGTGCCAGCTCAGGTGACAGGGATCAGCCCCAGCATTTT.

This clone has a single count. The J gene is TRBJ2-7, the V gene TRBV6-6; D gene ambiguous. This CDR3 spans 13 amino acids. Germline lookup yields CDR1 MNHNY and CDR2 SVGAGI (reference sequence). Trimming removed 6 bases at V and 6 bases at J, with 15 bases between. The CDR3 sequence: CASRERDSGEQYF. CDR3 in DNA: TGTGCCAGCAGGGAGAGAGATAGTGGCGAGCAGTACTTC.